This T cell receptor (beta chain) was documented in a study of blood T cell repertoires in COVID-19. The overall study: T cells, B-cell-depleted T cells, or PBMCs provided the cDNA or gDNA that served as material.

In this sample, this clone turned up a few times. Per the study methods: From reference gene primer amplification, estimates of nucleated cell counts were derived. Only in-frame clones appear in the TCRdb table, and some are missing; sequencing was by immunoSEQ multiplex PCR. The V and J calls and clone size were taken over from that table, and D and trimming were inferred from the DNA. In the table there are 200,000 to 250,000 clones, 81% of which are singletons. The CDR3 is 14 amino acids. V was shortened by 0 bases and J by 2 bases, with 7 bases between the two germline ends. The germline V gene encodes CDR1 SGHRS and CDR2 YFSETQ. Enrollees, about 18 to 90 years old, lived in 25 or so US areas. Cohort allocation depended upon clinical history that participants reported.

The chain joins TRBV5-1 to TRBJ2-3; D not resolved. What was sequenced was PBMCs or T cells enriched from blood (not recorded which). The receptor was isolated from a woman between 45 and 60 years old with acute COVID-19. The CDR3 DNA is TGCGCCAGCAGCTTGGCTCAGGCCACAGATACGCAGTATTTT. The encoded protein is CASSLAQATDTQYF. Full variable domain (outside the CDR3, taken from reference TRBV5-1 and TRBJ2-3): KAGVTQTPRYLIKTRGQQVTLSCSPISGHRSVSWYQQTPGQGLQFLFEYFSETQRNKGNFPGRFSGRQFSNSRSEMNVSTLELGDSALYLCASSLAQATDTQYFGPGTRLTVL.